The T cell receptor (beta chain) described here comes from a study of tumor-infiltrating lymphocytes in primary liver carcinoma. Overall study context: The tumors, T1-T3 N0M0 lesions, were roughly 4.2 to 10 cm across. Roughly 3.65 to 7.5 million productive TCRbeta reads came from each sample, comparable across tissue types.

Unsorted whole blood yielded the blood RNA, and germline DNA was also extracted. Making TCR beta cDNA involved approximately 510 ng total RNA and a constant-region primer. Modified slightly, ARM-PCR produced TCR beta libraries over three nested multiplex PCR rounds. A C-beta reverse primer was combined with TRBV1-TRBV30 forward primers in the first two PCR rounds, and each round had 10 cycles. TCRdb called the multiplex PCR reads again in MiXCR, with one record for every CDR3 protein. The sample consists of about 310,000 distinct CDR3 sequences, approximately 60% of them appearing once. The J segment lost 10 bases and the V segment lost 1 base, leaving 6 bases of the junction unmatched. The CDR3 is 15 amino acids.

The sequencing input was peripheral blood. The receptor comes from a man aged 35 to 55 with primary liver carcinoma and hepatitis B virus infection. The genes are TRBV12-3 or TRBV12-4 and TRBJ2-1; TRBD2 aligns across 11 bases. This CDR3 reads CASSLVASGRFEQFF. The CDR3 nucleotides read TGTGCCAGCAGTTTAGTGGCTAGCGGGAGGTTCGAGCAGTTCTTC.